A selection of T cell receptor beta chains follows, all from one sample in a study of OX40 agonist ivuxolimab in advanced cancers. Produced via immunoSEQ multiplex PCR; TCRdb's table is partial and in-frame only. The sample lists some 35,000 clones; less than 85% were seen once. The sequences come from CD4+ or CD8+ T cells sorted from blood, collected in a trial of the OX40 agonist ivuxolimab. The receptors were sampled from an adult with an advanced solid tumor such as melanoma, head and neck, liver or kidney cancer. Both conserved end residues are part of each CDR3. The order of the fields is V gene, J gene, clone size, D gene, CDR3 protein, CDR3 DNA. D genes are given only for firm matches. The size entry is marked missing in some rows and otherwise reads once, few, many or a size class.

>TRBV28|TRBJ2-4|NA|TRBD1
CASRDRYGIQYF
TGTGCCAGCAGGGACAGGTACGGCATTCAGTACTTC
>TRBV27|TRBJ2-5|NA|NA
CASSLIPLGETQYF
TGTGCCAGCAGTTTAATCCCCCTTGGAGAGACCCAGTACTTC
>TRBV30|TRBJ2-2|NA|NA
CAWSSRGRVNTGELFF
TGTGCCTGGAGTAGCAGGGGCAGGGTGAACACCGGGGAGCTGTTTTTT
>TRBV6-6|TRBJ2-2|NA|NA
CASITGRATGELFF
TGTGCCAGCATTACAGGGAGGGCCACCGGGGAGCTGTTTTTT
>TRBV7-2|TRBJ2-1|NA|TRBD2
CASRLAGVHDEQFF
TGTGCCAGCCGACTAGCGGGGGTTCACGATGAGCAGTTCTTC
>TRBV6-5|TRBJ1-4|NA|TRBD1
CASSSGQRGTNEKLFF
TGTGCCAGCAGTTCGGGACAGAGAGGGACTAATGAAAAACTGTTTTTT
>TRBV29-1|TRBJ2-7|once|NA
CSVEAATSYEQYF
TGCAGCGTTGAGGCAGCGACCTCCTACGAGCAGTACTTC
>TRBV27|TRBJ2-7|NA|NA
CASSFQGAEQYF
TGTGCCAGCAGTTTTCAAGGGGCAGAGCAGTACTTC
>TRBV7-2|TRBJ1-2|NA|TRBD1
CASSRRDRDGVYGYTF
TGTGCCAGCAGCCGCCGGGACAGGGATGGGGTCTATGGCTACACCTTC
>TRBV9|TRBJ1-3|NA|NA
CASSVERGNTIYF
TGTGCCAGCAGCGTAGAACGAGGAAACACCATATATTTT
>TRBV7-9|TRBJ2-7|NA|TRBD2
CASSYTSGGLLSYEQYF
TGTGCCAGCAGCTATACTAGCGGGGGGCTCCTCTCCTACGAGCAGTACTTC
>TRBV13|TRBJ2-7|NA|TRBD2
CASSSRLAGAYEQYF
TGTGCCAGCAGCTCAAGACTAGCGGGGGCCTACGAGCAGTACTTC
>TRBV28|TRBJ1-5|NA|NA
CASSFTGYSNQPQHF
TGTGCCAGCAGTTTTACAGGGTATAGCAATCAGCCCCAGCATTTT
>TRBV5-5|TRBJ2-3|NA|NA
CASSFIGGDTDTQYF
TGTGCCAGCAGCTTTATCGGCGGGGACACAGATACGCAGTATTTT
>TRBV19|TRBJ1-5|NA|TRBD1
CASSARDRGRGNQPQHF
TGTGCCAGTAGTGCCCGGGACAGGGGTCGGGGCAATCAGCCCCAGCATTTT
>TRBV2|TRBJ1-1|NA|NA
CASNRRDTEAFF
TGTGCCAGCAATAGACGGGACACTGAAGCTTTCTTT
>TRBV6-7|TRBJ1-5|NA|TRBD1
CASTRDRRFNQPQHF
TGTGCCAGCACTCGGGACAGGCGGTTCAATCAGCCCCAGCATTTT
>TRBV7-3|TRBJ2-1|NA|NA
CASSLTPSVNNEQFF
TGTGCCAGCAGCTTAACCCCCAGCGTCAACAATGAGCAGTTCTTC
>TRBV7-6|TRBJ1-1|NA|NA
CASSLGTEAFF
TGTGCCAGCAGCTTAGGCACTGAAGCTTTCTTT
>TRBV7-9|TRBJ2-2|NA|NA
CASRKAGANTGELFF
TGTGCCAGCAGAAAGGCAGGGGCAAACACCGGGGAGCTGTTTTTT
>TRBV19|TRBJ1-2|NA|NA
CASSITDSPGYTF
TGTGCCAGTAGTATAACCGACTCGCCTGGCTACACCTTC
>TRBV4-1|TRBJ2-1|NA|NA
CASSQQRTHNEQFF
TGCGCCAGCAGCCAACAAAGGACTCACAATGAGCAGTTCTTC
>TRBV6-5|TRBJ2-2|NA|NA
CASSFGRQAGELFF
TGTGCCAGCAGTTTCGGACGGCAGGCCGGGGAGCTGTTTTTT
>TRBV28|TRBJ2-7|NA|TRBD2
CASSLDSGSYEQYF
TGTGCCAGCAGTTTGGATAGCGGGAGCTACGAGCAGTACTTC
>TRBV6-1|TRBJ2-6|NA|NA
CACSWGANVLTF
TGTGCCTGCTCATGGGGGGCCAACGTCCTGACTTTC
>TRBV6-1|TRBJ2-7|NA|TRBD1
CASTGQGGTYEQYF
TGTGCCAGCACCGGACAGGGTGGTACCTACGAGCAGTACTTC
>TRBV19|TRBJ2-3|NA|TRBD2
CASSPAQRGRSTDTQYF
TGTGCCAGTAGTCCGGCCCAGCGGGGTCGGAGCACAGATACGCAGTATTTT
>TRBV27|TRBJ1-2|NA|NA
CASSLVGVGNYGYTF
TGTGCCAGCAGTTTAGTCGGAGTAGGAAACTATGGCTACACCTTC
>TRBV7-7|TRBJ1-1|NA|NA
CASSLNRNTEAFF
TGTGCCAGCAGCTTGAACAGGAACACTGAAGCTTTCTTT
>TRBV11-2|TRBJ2-7|NA|NA
CASRTLKTVPIYEQYF
TGTGCCAGCAGGACCTTAAAGACAGTCCCCATCTACGAGCAGTACTTC
>TRBV29-1|TRBJ1-2|NA|NA
CSVDNSFSGYTF
TGCAGCGTTGACAACAGCTTCTCTGGCTACACCTTC
>TRBV6-5|TRBJ1-6|few|NA
CASSYREGSPLHF
TGTGCCAGCAGTTACAGGGAGGGCTCACCCCTCCACTTT
>TRBV6-1|TRBJ1-1|NA|TRBD1
CASSRQGGSTEAFF
TGTGCCAGCAGTCGACAGGGCGGGAGCACTGAAGCTTTCTTT
>TRBV19|TRBJ2-5|NA|TRBD2
CASSTGTRAVLGETQYF
TGTGCCAGTAGCACCGGGACTAGGGCGGTTCTGGGAGAGACCCAGTACTTC
>TRBV5-1|TRBJ1-3|NA|NA
CASSPQTGGNTIYF
TGCGCCAGCAGCCCCCAGACAGGTGGAAACACCATATATTTT